These 8 T cell receptor beta chains share one sample of origin, sequenced in a study of beta chain features in type 1 diabetes. The investigators reverse transcribed all of the isolated RNA, so they sequenced expressed TCRB transcripts. The method was immunoSEQ multiplex PCR; TCRdb's version includes in-frame clones alone and lacks a portion of them. The profile shows roughly 450,000 clones, around 10% of them singletons. The sequencing sample was made of naive CD4+ T cells from blood. The receptors here all came from a woman aged 18-35 years in good health.

The V gene is TRBV6-5, the J gene TRBJ1-6, with TRBD1 as a possible D gene (5 bases). The germline V gene has CDR1 MNHEY and CDR2 SVGAGI. V lost 4 bases, J lost 7 bases, and 11 bases lay in between. CDR3 length: 14 amino acids. The CDR3 loop is CASSLQGGNSPLHF. The CDR3 DNA sequence: TGTGCCAGCAGTTTGCAGGGTGGAAATTCACCCCTCCACTTT.

This clone was found a few times. The same CDR3 also results from other DNA sequences found in this sample. The chain has TRBV4-3 and TRBJ2-3, with a tentative D call TRBD2 (6 bases). CDR1 LGHNA and CDR2 YSLEER come from the germline V gene. The V end was cut by 0 bases, the J end by 5 bases, with 9 bases between. The CDR3 sequence is 14 residues long. In DNA form, the CDR3 reads TGCGCCAGCAGCCAAGATAGGAGGGGAGATACGCAGTATTTT. The encoded protein is CASSQDRRGDTQYF.

This clone was seen a few times. This sequence joins TRBV30 and TRBJ2-1; D not certain. V gave up 3 bases and J gave up 5 bases, with 11 bases separating them. This CDR3 is built from 13 residues. Germline loops: CDR1 GTSNPN, CDR2 SVGIG (reference sequence). CDR3 DNA sequence: TGTGCCTGGAGAGGTAGGGCCCACAATGAGCAGTTCTTC. This encodes CAWRGRAHNEQFF.

CDR3 in amino acids: CASSATAILSTDTQYF. Here the CDR3 DNA reads TGCGCCAGCAGCGCAACTGCGATTCTTAGCACAGATACGCAGTATTTT. The chain uses TRBV5-1 and TRBJ2-3; D is undetermined. The CDR3 runs to 16 residues. V dropped 4 bases and J dropped 0 bases, with 15 bases sitting between them. Germline V gene lookup returns CDR1 SGHRS and CDR2 YFSETQ.

This clone turned up a few times. This chain connects TRBV29-1 to TRBJ2-2; the D gene could be TRBD1 or TRBD2 (5 bases each). Trimming stripped 4 bases from V and 2 bases from J, with 11 bases between. CDR1 and CDR2 from the germline V gene are SQVTM and ANQGSEA. The CDR3 is 14 residues long. The CDR3 region is CSVGRDANTGELFF. CDR3 DNA sequence: TGCAGCGTTGGAAGGGACGCTAACACCGGGGAGCTGTTTTTT.

This sequence joins TRBV27 and TRBJ1-2; D possibly corresponds to TRBD1 (6 bases). The germline V and J ends were trimmed by 5 bases and 8 bases, with 15 bases remaining between them. The CDR3 is 13 amino acids. Per the germline V gene, CDR1 is MNHEY and CDR2 is SMNVEV (reference sequence). DNA of the CDR3: TGTGCCAGCAGTCTGGCGAGGGGACAAGGCTACACCTTC. Its translation is CASSLARGQGYTF.

There are a few counts of this clone. The J gene is TRBJ1-6, the V gene TRBV27; D is unresolved. This CDR3 is 15 amino acids long. V was cut by 4 bases and J by 1 base, with 8 bases left in between. The germline CDR1 and CDR2 sequences are MNHEY and SMNVEV (reference sequence). The CDR3 nucleotides are TGTGCCAGCAGTTCGTTGGGGTCCTATAATTCACCCCTCCACTTT. It yields the protein CASSSLGSYNSPLHF.

This chain connects TRBV13 to TRBJ1-2; 9 nucleotides agree with TRBD1. The ends lost 4 bases at V and 2 bases at J; junction bases unmatched: 5. The CDR3 totals 15 residues. Germline loops: CDR1 PRHDT, CDR2 FYEKMQ (reference sequence). This CDR3 is CASSSKDRGNYGYTF. The CDR3 DNA reads as TGTGCCAGCAGCTCCAAAGACAGGGGGAACTATGGCTACACCTTC.